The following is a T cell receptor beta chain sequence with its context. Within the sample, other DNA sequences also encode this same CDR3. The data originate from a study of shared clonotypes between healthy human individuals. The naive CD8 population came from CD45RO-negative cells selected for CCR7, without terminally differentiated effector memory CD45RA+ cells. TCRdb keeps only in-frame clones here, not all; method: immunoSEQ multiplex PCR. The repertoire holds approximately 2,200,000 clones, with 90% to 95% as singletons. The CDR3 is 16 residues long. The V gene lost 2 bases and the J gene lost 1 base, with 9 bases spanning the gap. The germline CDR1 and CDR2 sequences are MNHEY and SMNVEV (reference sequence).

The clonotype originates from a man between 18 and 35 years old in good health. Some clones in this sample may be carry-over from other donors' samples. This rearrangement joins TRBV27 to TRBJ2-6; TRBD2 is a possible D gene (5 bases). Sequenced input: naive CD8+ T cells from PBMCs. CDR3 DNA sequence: TGTGCCAGCAGTTTAGGACCGGGGTCTGGGGCCAACGTCCTGACTTTC. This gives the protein CASSLGPGSGANVLTF.